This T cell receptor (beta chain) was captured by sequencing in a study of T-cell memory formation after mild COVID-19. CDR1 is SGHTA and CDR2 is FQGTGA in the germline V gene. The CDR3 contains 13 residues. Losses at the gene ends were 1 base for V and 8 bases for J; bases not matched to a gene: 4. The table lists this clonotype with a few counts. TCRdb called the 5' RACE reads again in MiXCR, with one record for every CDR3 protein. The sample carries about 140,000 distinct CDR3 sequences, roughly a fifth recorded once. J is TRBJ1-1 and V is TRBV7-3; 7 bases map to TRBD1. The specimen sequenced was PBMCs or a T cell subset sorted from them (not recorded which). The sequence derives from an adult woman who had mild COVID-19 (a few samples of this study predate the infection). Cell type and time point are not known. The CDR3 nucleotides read TGTGCCAGCAGCTTAAGAGGCAGGGGGGAAGCTTTCTTT. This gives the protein CASSLRGRGEAFF.